These 32 T cell receptor beta chains were all obtained from the same sample, sequenced in a study of blood T cell repertoires in COVID-19. Method: immunoSEQ multiplex PCR; TCRdb's copy keeps in-frame clones and lacks some. The sample shows fewer than 350,000 clones, roughly 90% of them seen only once. The sample consisted of PBMCs or T cells enriched from blood (not recorded which). All receptors come from a woman between 35 and 50 years old with acute COVID-19.

The CDR3 nucleotides read TGTGCCAGCAGCGTTTCTAGCGTCAGCACCGGGGAGCTGTTTTTT. This sequence encodes CASSVSSVSTGELFF. The rearrangement links TRBV7-2 to TRBJ2-2, with a weak D call TRBD2 (6 bases). This CDR3 comprises 15 residues. Germline V lookup: CDR1 SGHTA, CDR2 FQGNSA. Trimming pared 5 bases from V and 4 bases from J, leaving 14 bases between.

The chain combines TRBV5-1 with TRBJ1-6; D might be TRBD1 (5 bases). This CDR3 spans 15 amino acids. The V gene lost 3 bases and the J gene lost 0 bases, with 7 bases spanning the gap. Germline V gene sequence: CDR1 SGHRS, CDR2 YFSETQ. In nucleotides, the CDR3 is TGCGCCAGCAGCTCTGACAGCTCCTATAATTCACCCCTCCACTTT. Its protein product is CASSSDSSYNSPLHF. The whole variable domain, filled in from reference TRBV5-1 and TRBJ1-6, reads KAGVTQTPRYLIKTRGQQVTLSCSPISGHRSVSWYQQTPGQGLQFLFEYFSETQRNKGNFPGRFSGRQFSNSRSEMNVSTLELGDSALYLCASSSDSSYNSPLHFGNGTRLTVT.

This clone was counted a few times. This chain connects TRBV12-3 or TRBV12-4 to TRBJ1-2; D call uncertain. The CDR3 is made up of 11 amino acids. Deletions cut 6 bases from V and 12 bases from J, with 14 bases between. This CDR3 reads CASSQERRHTF. Written as DNA, the CDR3 is TGTGCCAGCAGCCAAGAGAGGCGGCACACCTTC.

V usage is TRBV7-8 and J usage is TRBJ1-6, with no clear D. V was cut by 5 bases and J by 10 bases, with 12 bases left in between. CDR3 size: 13 residues. Germline V gene data show CDR1 as SGHVS and CDR2 as FQNEAQ. In nucleotides, the CDR3 is TGTGCCAGCAGCCAAACAGTACCCTCACCCCTCCACTTT. Translating it yields CASSQTVPSPLHF.

In DNA form, the CDR3 reads TGTGCCAGCAGCCGGGGGACCAAACTATACAATGAGCAGTTCTTC. Encoded protein: CASSRGTKLYNEQFF. The chain uses TRBV11-2 and TRBJ2-1; possibly TRBD2 for D (6 bases). The CDR3 runs to 15 residues. Trimming shortened V by 5 bases and J by 4 bases, and 15 bases separated the two germline ends. Germline V CDR1 and CDR2: SGHAT, FQNNGV.

This chain joins TRBV5-6 and TRBJ1-2; maybe TRBD1 (5 bases). The V gene lost 4 bases and the J gene lost 8 bases, with 21 bases spanning the gap. CDR1 is SGHDT and CDR2 is YYEEEE in the germline V gene. CDR3 length: 15 amino acids. CDR3 sequence: CASSLRQLTSPGYTF. DNA for the CDR3: TGTGCCAGCAGCCTGAGACAGTTAACTTCCCCCGGCTACACCTTC.

The gene calls are TRBV3-1 (or the pseudogene TRBV3-2) and TRBJ2-5, with 8 nucleotides matching TRBD2. Germline V gene data show CDR1 as LGHDT and CDR2 as YNNKEL (reference sequence). This CDR3 is built from 17 residues. J was trimmed by 5 bases and V by 2 bases; bases with no gene match: 13. The CDR3 region is CASSQTGGGPGRETQYF. The CDR3 DNA is TGTGCCAGCAGCCAAACCGGGGGGGGCCCCGGCCGGGAGACCCAGTACTTC.

The CDR3 bases are TGTGCCAGCAGCTTCCGGGGTAATGAAAAACTGTTTTTT. It translates to CASSFRGNEKLFF. The V and J genes are TRBV7-9 and TRBJ1-4, with D uncertain. The CDR3 length is 13 residues. Looked up from germline, CDR1 is SEHNR and CDR2 is FQNEAQ (reference sequence). V lost 3 bases, J lost 4 bases, and 6 bases lay in between.

This clone was seen only once. The V and J genes are TRBV19 and TRBJ2-3; 7 positions match TRBD1. Losses at the gene ends were 6 bases for V and 3 bases for J; bases not matched to a gene: 6. CDR1 LNHDA and CDR2 SQIVND come from the germline V gene (reference sequence). The CDR3 runs 14 residues. DNA for the CDR3: TGTGCCAGTAGCCGGGACAGAGGGACAGATACGCAGTATTTT. Translating it yields CASSRDRGTDTQYF. The full variable domain, its missing parts supplied by reference TRBV19 and TRBJ2-3, is DGGITQSPKYLFRKEGQNVTLSCEQNLNHDAMYWYRQDPGQGLRLIYYSQIVNDFQKGDIAEGYSVSREKKESFPLTVTSAQKNPTAFYLCASSRDRGTDTQYFGPGTRLTVL.

The genes are TRBV5-1 and TRBJ2-2; 9 nucleotides match TRBD1. With V trimmed by 2 bases and J by 4 bases, 3 bases remained unmatched. Per germline, CDR1 SGHRS and CDR2 YFSETQ. There are 15 residues in the CDR3. CDR3 sequence (DNA): TGCGCCAGCAGCTTACAGGGGGCAGGCACCGGGGAGCTGTTTTTT. Protein sequence: CASSLQGAGTGELFF.

The V call is TRBV27, the J call TRBJ2-5, with TRBD1 identical over 8 bases. The germline CDR1 and CDR2 sequences are MNHEY and SMNVEV (reference sequence). V shed 5 bases, J shed 4 bases, and the junction held 3 bases outside the gene matches. CDR3 length equals 13 residues. CDR3 sequence: CASSVGQGETQYF. CDR3 sequence (DNA): TGTGCCAGCAGTGTCGGACAGGGAGAGACCCAGTACTTC.

The V call is TRBV7-9, the J call TRBJ2-7; the D gene is possibly TRBD1 (5 bases). Germline CDR1 and CDR2: SEHNR and FQNEAQ (reference sequence). V lost 0 bases and J lost 1, with 13 bases in between. The CDR3 is 16 residues long. This CDR3 reads CASSLAVRTGSYEQYF. The CDR3 bases are TGTGCCAGCAGCTTAGCCGTGAGAACAGGTTCCTACGAGCAGTACTTC.

The chain recombines TRBV10-2 with TRBJ1-6, with 7 bases lining up with TRBD1. Looked up from germline, CDR1 is WSHSY and CDR2 is SAAADI. J lost 10 bases, V lost 7 bases, and 10 bases had no gene match. CDR3 length: 14 amino acids. The CDR3 DNA sequence: TGCGCCAGCAAGGAGAACAGGGGAAAATCACCCCTCCACTTT. Its protein is CASKENRGKSPLHF.

The chain uses TRBV5-5 and TRBJ2-7; TRBD1 aligns across 9 bases. CDR3 size: 15 residues. V shed 2 bases and J 3 bases; nucleotides not matched to a gene: 6. The germline gives CDR1 SGHKS, CDR2 YYEKEE (reference sequence). The CDR3 protein is CASSFSVTGGYEQYF. For the CDR3, the DNA is TGTGCCAGCAGCTTTAGCGTGACAGGGGGCTACGAGCAGTACTTC.

The rearrangement uses TRBV5-1 and TRBJ1-2; the match to TRBD1 covers 9 bases. The CDR3 extends over 15 amino acids. V was clipped by 4 bases and J by 6 bases; unmatched bases: 10. Per germline, CDR1 SGHRS and CDR2 YFSETQ. CDR3 nucleotides: TGCGCCAGCAGCCCTGGAGGCGGACAGGGGAATGGCTACACCTTC. This gives the protein CASSPGGGQGNGYTF.

The chain couples TRBV7-2 to TRBJ2-1, with a tentative D call TRBD1 (5 bases). Deletions cut 5 bases from V and 4 bases from J, with 9 bases between. Germline V gene sequence: CDR1 SGHTA, CDR2 FQGNSA. This CDR3 comprises 13 residues. The CDR3 sequence is CASSPDRYNEQFF. In DNA, the CDR3 is TGTGCCAGCAGCCCTGACAGATACAATGAGCAGTTCTTC.

The chain combines TRBV18 with TRBJ1-1, with D perhaps matching TRBD1 (5 bases). This CDR3 comprises 15 residues. Germline CDR1 reads KGHSH; CDR2 reads LQKENI. V gave up 6 bases and J gave up 0 bases, with 14 bases separating them. The CDR3 DNA reads as TGTGCCAGCTCGCCATCACAGGAGCTGAACACTGAAGCTTTCTTT. It encodes CASSPSQELNTEAFF.

The rearrangement joins TRBV7-9 to TRBJ1-6; D is possibly TRBD1 (6 bases). Trimming pared 1 base from V and 10 bases from J, leaving 11 bases between. The CDR3 is 14 amino acids. Germline-derived CDR1 and CDR2 are SEHNR and FQNEAQ (reference sequence). In DNA, the CDR3 is TGTGCCAGCAGCTTAGGGACAGATCCCTCACCCCTCCACTTT. Its translation is CASSLGTDPSPLHF.

This clone appeared once. The genes are TRBV5-4 and TRBJ1-1, with TRBD1 as a possible D gene (5 bases). Trimming stripped 3 bases from V and 3 bases from J, with 15 bases between. This CDR3 contains 15 residues. Germline-derived CDR1 and CDR2 are SGHNT and YYREEE (reference sequence). The CDR3 DNA sequence: TGTGCCAGCAGCTCCTTGGGTAGGGGTCACACTGAAGCTTTCTTT. It specifies CASSSLGRGHTEAFF. The complete variable domain, with remaining parts taken from reference TRBV5-4 and TRBJ1-1, reads ETGVTQSPTHLIKTRGQQVTLRCSSQSGHNTVSWYQQALGQGPQFIFQYYREEENGRGNFPPRFSGLQFPNYSSELNVNALELDDSALYLCASSSLGRGHTEAFFGQGTRLTVV.

V and J are TRBV6-2 or TRBV6-3 and TRBJ2-2, with D unclear. Trimming removed 2 bases from V and 3 bases from J, with 4 bases in between. From germline, CDR1 is MNHEY and CDR2 SVGEGT. The CDR3 loop spans 13 amino acids. The CDR3 nucleotides are TGTGCCAGCAGTTACCCGGACACCGGGGAGCTGTTTTTT. Translating it yields CASSYPDTGELFF.

V is TRBV2 and J is TRBJ1-5, with D tentatively TRBD1 (6 bases). The germline V gene has CDR1 SNHLY and CDR2 FYNNEI. V lost 1 base and J lost 3, with 10 bases in between. This CDR3 region has 15 residues. The CDR3 DNA reads as TGTGCCAGCAGTGAAGGAGGACAGCACAATCAGCCCCAGCATTTT. Translated: CASSEGGQHNQPQHF.

This clone occurred once. CDR3 coding DNA: TGTGCCAGCAGCTTAGGGACAGCCTACGAGCAGTACTTC. Its protein is CASSLGTAYEQYF. The J gene is TRBJ2-7, the V gene TRBV7-9; TRBD1 might be the D (6 bases). This CDR3 has 13 amino acids. Germline V gene data show CDR1 as SEHNR and CDR2 as FQNEAQ (reference sequence). Trimming stripped 1 base from V and 2 bases from J, with 6 bases between.

This clone showed up just once. The chain uses TRBV6-6 and TRBJ2-7; D is perhaps TRBD1 (6 bases). Germline-derived CDR1 and CDR2 are MNHNY and SVGAGI (reference sequence). This CDR3 is built from 16 residues. V was shortened by 5 bases and J by 0 bases, with 17 bases between the two germline ends. In DNA form, the CDR3 reads TGTGCCAGCAGTAAGGGGGTGGCTGCGAGCTCCTACGAGCAGTACTTC. The encoded protein is CASSKGVAASSYEQYF.

This clone was seen more than once but under ten times. This rearrangement joins TRBV2 to TRBJ2-7; D possibly corresponds to TRBD2 (5 bases). V lost 6 bases to trimming and J lost 0 bases, with 12 bases between them. The CDR3 is 14 residues long. Germline loops: CDR1 SNHLY, CDR2 FYNNEI. The CDR3 region is CASRPRGFSYEQYF. CDR3 bases: TGTGCCAGCAGGCCTCGGGGTTTCTCCTACGAGCAGTACTTC.

This chain links TRBV24-1 with TRBJ1-2; TRBD1 agrees at 9 bases. CDR3 length equals 15 residues. Trimming cost V 0 bases and J 4 bases; bases outside gene matches: 2. Per germline, CDR1 KGHDR and CDR2 SFDVKD. CDR3 loop: CATSDLYRGLYGYTF. Here the CDR3 DNA reads TGTGCCACCAGTGATTTGTACAGGGGGCTCTATGGCTACACCTTC.

Here the CDR3 DNA reads TGTGCCAGCAGGGGAGCAGGCTCCTACAATGAGCAGTTCTTC. Amino acids: CASRGAGSYNEQFF. J is TRBJ2-1 and V is TRBV6-5; D might be TRBD2 (5 bases). The germline CDR1 and CDR2 sequences are MNHEY and SVGAGI. V lost 6 bases, J lost 0 bases, and 9 bases lay in between. The CDR3 sequence is 14 residues long.

This chain joins TRBV28 and TRBJ2-7, with D unclear. With 3 bases removed from V and 3 bases from J, the gap between germline ends came to 12 bases. The CDR3 is 14 amino acids. The germline gives CDR1 MDHEN, CDR2 SYDVKM. The CDR3, as DNA: TGTGCCAGCAGTTTGTATGATCCGGGCTACGAGCAGTACTTC. Amino acid sequence: CASSLYDPGYEQYF.

This clone was seen only once. The CDR3 protein is CATGGSGNTIYF. DNA for the CDR3: TGTGCCACCGGGGGCTCTGGAAACACCATATATTTT. V gene TRBV6-6 combines with J gene TRBJ1-3; D perhaps matches TRBD1 (5 bases). The V gene lost 10 bases and the J gene lost 0 bases, with 7 bases spanning the gap. Germline loops: CDR1 MNHNY, CDR2 SVGAGI (reference sequence). CDR3 length: 12 residues.

V usage is TRBV19 and J usage is TRBJ2-5, with D tentatively TRBD1 (6 bases). Germline CDR1 and CDR2: LNHDA and SQIVND (reference sequence). CDR3 size: 16 residues. V was clipped by 3 bases and J by 2 bases, with 16 bases between them. The DNA for the CDR3 is TGTGCCAGTAGTATCCAAAGGGGACAAGAACAAGAGACCCAGTACTTC. This sequence encodes CASSIQRGQEQETQYF.

This clone was detected only once. The CDR3 reads CSGDHSGAAFF. The CDR3 DNA follows: TGCAGCGGCGACCATTCAGGGGCAGCTTTCTTT. The gene calls are TRBV29-1 and TRBJ1-1; weak D call: TRBD1 (6 bases). CDR3 length: 11 residues. V shed 7 bases and J shed 10 bases, with 16 bases lying between them. Germline-derived CDR1 and CDR2 are SQVTM and ANQGSEA.

This chain links TRBV19 with TRBJ1-2; 9 positions agree with TRBD1. V was pared by 8 bases and J by 6 bases, with 10 bases of the junction left unmatched. This CDR3 spans 14 amino acids. Germline-derived CDR1 and CDR2 are LNHDA and SQIVND (reference sequence). DNA of the CDR3: TGTGCCAGTGAGGACAGGGGAGGTTTGGATGGCTACACCTTC. Its translation: CASEDRGGLDGYTF. Filled out from reference TRBV19 and TRBJ1-2, the complete variable domain reads DGGITQSPKYLFRKEGQNVTLSCEQNLNHDAMYWYRQDPGQGLRLIYYSQIVNDFQKGDIAEGYSVSREKKESFPLTVTSAQKNPTAFYLCASEDRGGLDGYTFGSGTRLTVV.

The V and J genes are TRBV7-2 and TRBJ1-2; 7 positions match TRBD1. V gave up 5 bases and J gave up 7 bases; unmatched junction bases: 13. Germline V CDR1 and CDR2: SGHTA, FQGNSA. The CDR3 spans 15 residues. The CDR3 DNA reads as TGTGCCAGCAGCACATACAGGGGCCGGGGGGGTGGCTACACCTTC. It is translated as CASSTYRGRGGGYTF.